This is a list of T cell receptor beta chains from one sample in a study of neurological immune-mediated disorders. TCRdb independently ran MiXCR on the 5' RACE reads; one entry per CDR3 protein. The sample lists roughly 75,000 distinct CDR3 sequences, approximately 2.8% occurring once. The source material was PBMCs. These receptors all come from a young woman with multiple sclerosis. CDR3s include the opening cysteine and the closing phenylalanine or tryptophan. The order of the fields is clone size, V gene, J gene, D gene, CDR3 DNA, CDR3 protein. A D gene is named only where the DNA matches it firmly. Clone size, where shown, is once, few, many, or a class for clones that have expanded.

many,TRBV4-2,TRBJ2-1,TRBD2,TGTGCCAGCAGCCAAGAGGGGACTAGCAGATCGTCCCATGAGCAGTTCTTC,CASSQEGTSRSSHEQFF
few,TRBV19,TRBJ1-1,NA,TGTGCCAGTAGTATAGGACTTCCGAACACTGAAGCTTTCTTT,CASSIGLPNTEAFF
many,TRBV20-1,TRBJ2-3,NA,TGCAGTGCTAGAGGGGTGGGCTACGATGATACGCAGTATTTT,CSARGVGYDDTQYF
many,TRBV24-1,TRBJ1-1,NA,TGTGCCACCAGTGATCGGGGTACTGAAGCTTTCTTT,CATSDRGTEAFF
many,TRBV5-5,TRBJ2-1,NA,TGTGCCAGCAGCCATGACCCAACCAATGAGCAGTTCTTC,CASSHDPTNEQFF
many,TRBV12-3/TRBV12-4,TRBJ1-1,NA,TGTGCCAGCCGTCAATTCACTGAAGCTTTCTTT,CASRQFTEAFF
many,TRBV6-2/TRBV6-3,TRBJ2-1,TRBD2,TGTGCCAGCACCTCATCTAGCGGGAGAGGGCGGGGGTCATGGAAGCAGTTCTTC,CASTSSSGRGRGSWKQFF
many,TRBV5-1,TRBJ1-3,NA,TGCGCCAGCAGCTTGCCCCCGGACAGCTTCTCTGGAAACACCATATATTTT,CASSLPPDSFSGNTIYF
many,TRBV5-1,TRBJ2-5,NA,TGCGCCAGCAGCTTCCAACAAGAGACCCAGTACTTC,CASSFQQETQYF
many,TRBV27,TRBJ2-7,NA,TGTGCCAGCAGTTTAATCGGGGGCTACGAGCAGTACTTC,CASSLIGGYEQYF
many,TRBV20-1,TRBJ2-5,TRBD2,TGCAGTGCTAGAGATCAGGGACTAGCGTATCAAGAGACCCAGTACTTC,CSARDQGLAYQETQYF
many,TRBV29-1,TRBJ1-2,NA,TGCAGCGAATCCGTGGTAGGGAACTATGGCTACACCTTC,CSESVVGNYGYTF
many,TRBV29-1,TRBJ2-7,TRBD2,TGCAGCGGTGGCGGGGTAACCGGGAGGCCATACGAGCAGTACTTC,CSGGGVTGRPYEQYF
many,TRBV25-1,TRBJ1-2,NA,TGTGCCAGCACTTGGGGAGGGGATGGCTACACCTTC,CASTWGGDGYTF
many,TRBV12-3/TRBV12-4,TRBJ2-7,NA,TGTGCCAGCGGAACACTGGGACCCTACGAGCAGTACTTC,CASGTLGPYEQYF
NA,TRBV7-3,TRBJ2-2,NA,TGTGCCAGCAGCATAGGGCGGGCCCCGAGGGAGGAGCTGTTTTTT,CASSIGRAPREELFF
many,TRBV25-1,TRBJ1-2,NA,TGTGCCAGCAGGGGGGCTTATGGCTACACCTTC,CASRGAYGYTF
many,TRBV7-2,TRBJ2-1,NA,TGTGCCAGCAGCCTAACCGGACAGCCCTACAATGAGCAGTTCTTC,CASSLTGQPYNEQFF
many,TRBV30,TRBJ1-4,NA,TGTGCCTGGAGTGTCGGCGGGGGTGAAAAACTGTTTTTT,CAWSVGGGEKLFF
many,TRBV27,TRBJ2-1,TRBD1,TGTGCCAGCAGTCCCCGGACAGGGGAGCAGTTCTTC,CASSPRTGEQFF
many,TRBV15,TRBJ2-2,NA,TGTGCCAGCAGTTCTCGGGAGAGGTACACCGGGGAGCTGTTTTTT,CASSSRERYTGELFF
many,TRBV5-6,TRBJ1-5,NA,TGTGCCAGCAGTGACAGCGGGAGTCAGCCCCAGCATTTT,CASSDSGSQPQHF
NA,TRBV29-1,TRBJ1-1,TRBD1,TGCAGCGCGCAGACAGGGTTGGGGAACACTGAAGCTTTCTTT,CSAQTGLGNTEAFF
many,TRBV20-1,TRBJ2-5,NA,TGCAGTGCTATCAAACAGGGAGGAGAGACCCAGTACTTC,CSAIKQGGETQYF
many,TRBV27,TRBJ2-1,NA,TGTGCCAGCGGGGAAGGGCTTTCCTACAATGAGCAGTTCTTC,CASGEGLSYNEQFF
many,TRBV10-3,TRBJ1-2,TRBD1,TGTGCCAGTAAAACAGGGGAGGCCTATGGCTACACCTTC,CASKTGEAYGYTF
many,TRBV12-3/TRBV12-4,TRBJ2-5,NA,TGTGCCAGCAGCCCCTCGTATAGCGGAGGCCAAGAGACCCAGTACTTC,CASSPSYSGGQETQYF
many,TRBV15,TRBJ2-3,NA,TGTGCCACCCGACAGCTAACAGATACGCAGTATTTT,CATRQLTDTQYF
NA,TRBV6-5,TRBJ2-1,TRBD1,TGTGCCAGCAGTCGGGACAGGGGCTACAATGAGCAGTTCTTC,CASSRDRGYNEQFF
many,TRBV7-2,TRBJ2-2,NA,TGTGCCAGCAGCCCCCTCCCAGGAGCGAACACCGGGGAGCTGTTTTTT,CASSPLPGANTGELFF
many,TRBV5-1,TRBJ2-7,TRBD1,TGCGCCAGCAGCTTAACCGGGACAGGGAGCTCCTACGAGCAGTACTTC,CASSLTGTGSSYEQYF
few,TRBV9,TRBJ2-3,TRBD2,TGTGCCATCAGCGTAGGCGACTTCCCACGGGAGGGGCAGTATTTT,CAISVGDFPREGQYF
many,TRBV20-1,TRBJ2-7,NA,TGCAGTGCACCAAGAGGCTACGAGCAGTACTTC,CSAPRGYEQYF
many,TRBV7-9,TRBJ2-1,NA,TGTGCCAGCAGCTTAAAGGGAGGATTCTACAATGAGCAGTTCTTC,CASSLKGGFYNEQFF
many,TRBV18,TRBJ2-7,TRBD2,TGTGCCAGCTCACCTTCCCTAGCGGGAGGTGAGGAGCAGTACTTC,CASSPSLAGGEEQYF
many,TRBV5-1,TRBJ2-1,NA,TGCGCCAGCAGCCCCAGGGCGTCGGGTGAGCAGTTCTTC,CASSPRASGEQFF
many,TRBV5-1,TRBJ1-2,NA,TGCGCCAGCAGCGGGGGAGATGGCTACACCTTC,CASSGGDGYTF
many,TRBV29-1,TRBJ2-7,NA,TGCAGCGTTGTCCGGGACACCTCCTACGAGCAGTACTTC,CSVVRDTSYEQYF